This is a list of T cell receptor beta chains from one sample in a study of T-cell reconstitution after alpha-beta-depleted transplantation in children. TCRdb ran MiXCR on the PCR reads and lists one entry per CDR3 protein. The sample yields about 230,000 distinct CDR3 sequences, around 12% seen once. The specimen comprised PBMCs from the stem cell graft donor, sampled from the stem cell graft. Receptor source: a human donor who donated a stem cell graft to a child with acute lymphoblastic leukemia. The CDR3 runs from the conserved cysteine through the conserved F or W. The D gene is left open where the match is weak. Expanded clones get a size class; other rows say once, few or many, or leave the size out.

V: TRBV27
D: NA
size: many
J: TRBJ1-2
DNA: TGTGCCAGCAGTTTCGGGCTAGAGGGCTACACCTTC
CDR3: CASSFGLEGYTF

V: TRBV7-2
D: NA
size: many
J: TRBJ1-3
DNA: TGTGCCAGCAGCTTAGGGTCGGCTGGAAACACCATATATTTT
CDR3: CASSLGSAGNTIYF

V: TRBV12-3/TRBV12-4
D: TRBD2
size: few
J: TRBJ2-2
DNA: TGTGCCAGCAGTTTAAATGGAGTAGCGGGAAACGCCGGGGAGCTGTTTTTT
CDR3: CASSLNGVAGNAGELFF

V: TRBV10-3
D: NA
size: many
J: TRBJ2-6
DNA: TGTGCCACACAGACCACCGAGGGAAAGATCTCTGGGGCCAACGTCCTGACTTTC
CDR3: CATQTTEGKISGANVLTF

V: TRBV7-3
D: NA
size: few
J: TRBJ2-1
DNA: TGTGCCAGCAGCTTAGGACTCCGACCCAATGAGCAGTTCTTC
CDR3: CASSLGLRPNEQFF

V: TRBV20-1
D: NA
size: many
J: TRBJ2-5
DNA: TGCAGTGCTAGATTTACGGACGGGGGGACCCAGTACTTC
CDR3: CSARFTDGGTQYF

V: TRBV5-4
D: NA
size: NA
J: TRBJ2-1
DNA: TGTGCCAGCCGCCGGTGGGGGGCAGGAAATGAGCAGTTCTTC
CDR3: CASRRWGAGNEQFF

V: TRBV6-1
D: TRBD2
size: NA
J: TRBJ2-2
DNA: TGTGCCAGCAGTGCGTCAGTAAGACTAGCGGGAGAGAACACCGGGGACCTGTTTTTT
CDR3: CASSASVRLAGENTGDLFF

V: TRBV6-5
D: TRBD1
size: many
J: TRBJ1-5
DNA: TGTGCCAGCAGTTTGGACAGGACCTTCAATCAGCCCCAGCATTTT
CDR3: CASSLDRTFNQPQHF

V: TRBV6-5
D: NA
size: many
J: TRBJ2-5
DNA: TGTGCCAGCAGTTACTCTGTCGTCAACGTGGGGGAGACCCAGTACTTC
CDR3: CASSYSVVNVGETQYF

V: TRBV12-3/TRBV12-4
D: NA
size: few
J: TRBJ2-2
DNA: TGTGCCAGCAGCCCACGAAAAGCGAACACCGGGGAGCTGTTTTTT
CDR3: CASSPRKANTGELFF

V: TRBV18
D: TRBD2
size: NA
J: TRBJ2-1
DNA: TGTGCCAGCTCACCACCGCTAGCGGAGAGCTCCTACAATGAGCAGTTCTTC
CDR3: CASSPPLAESSYNEQFF

V: TRBV6-1
D: TRBD1
size: many
J: TRBJ2-7
DNA: TGTGCCAGCAGAGACAGGGGGCGGGCCTACGAGCAGTACTTC
CDR3: CASRDRGRAYEQYF

V: TRBV7-8
D: NA
size: many
J: TRBJ2-4
DNA: TGTGCCAGCTCGGCCGGAGAAAACATTCAGTACTTC
CDR3: CASSAGENIQYF

V: TRBV4-3
D: TRBD1
size: many
J: TRBJ1-1
DNA: TGCGCCAGCAGCCATAGGACAGGGCTCACTGAAGCTTTCTTT
CDR3: CASSHRTGLTEAFF

V: TRBV28
D: TRBD1
size: many
J: TRBJ1-1
DNA: TGTGCCAGCAGGAGACAGGGGGCGAGGAACACTGAAGCTTTCTTT
CDR3: CASRRQGARNTEAFF

V: TRBV27
D: NA
size: many
J: TRBJ2-1
DNA: TGTGCCAGCAGTTTTTACTGGAATTCCTACAATGAGCAGTTCTTC
CDR3: CASSFYWNSYNEQFF

V: TRBV4-2
D: NA
size: many
J: TRBJ2-2
DNA: TGTGCCAGCAGCCCGACTAGGCCGAACACCGGGGAGCTGTTTTTT
CDR3: CASSPTRPNTGELFF

V: TRBV12-3/TRBV12-4
D: NA
size: many
J: TRBJ1-2
DNA: TGTGCCAGCAGGGGACCGGTCAACTATGGCTACACCTTC
CDR3: CASRGPVNYGYTF

V: TRBV5-1
D: NA
size: few
J: TRBJ2-7
DNA: TGCGCCAGCAGCTTAGGACGTAGCACCTACGAGCAGTACTTC
CDR3: CASSLGRSTYEQYF

V: TRBV4-2
D: TRBD2
size: many
J: TRBJ2-1
DNA: TGTGCCAGCAGCCCCGGCGGGGGAGTAGGGTACAATGAGCAGTTCTTC
CDR3: CASSPGGGVGYNEQFF

V: TRBV28
D: NA
size: NA
J: TRBJ1-2
DNA: TGTGCCAGCCATCCCTCGGGCAGTAGTTATGGCTACACCTTC
CDR3: CASHPSGSSYGYTF

V: TRBV10-3
D: TRBD1
size: many
J: TRBJ1-1
DNA: TGTGCCATCAGATCACCGGGACAGGTTGGAAACACTGAAGCTTTCTTT
CDR3: CAIRSPGQVGNTEAFF

V: TRBV12-3/TRBV12-4
D: NA
size: many
J: TRBJ1-1
DNA: TGTGCCAGCAGCAACGAGGGGCCGGGAGCTTTCTTT
CDR3: CASSNEGPGAFF

V: TRBV7-2
D: TRBD1
size: many
J: TRBJ2-7
DNA: TGTGCCAGCAGCTTCTTCCAGGGGGATTACGAGCAGTACTTC
CDR3: CASSFFQGDYEQYF

V: TRBV5-1
D: NA
size: many
J: TRBJ2-1
DNA: TGCGCCAGCTCCCGCAGGGGGGATTACAATGAGCAGTTCTTC
CDR3: CASSRRGDYNEQFF

V: TRBV5-1
D: NA
size: many
J: TRBJ1-4
DNA: TGCGCCAGCAGCTTACAGGGAATCGATAATGAAAAACTGTTTTTT
CDR3: CASSLQGIDNEKLFF

V: TRBV24-1
D: NA
size: many
J: TRBJ2-1
DNA: TGTGCCACCAGTGATTTAGGCCAGGCTAACAATGAGCAGTTCTTC
CDR3: CATSDLGQANNEQFF

V: TRBV20-1
D: NA
size: many
J: TRBJ2-3
DNA: TGCAGTGCTAGTCCCGGGGTGGGAAGGTTAGATACGCAGTATTTT
CDR3: CSASPGVGRLDTQYF

V: TRBV27
D: TRBD1
size: many
J: TRBJ1-2
DNA: TGTGCCAGCAGTAGAGGGACAGCTAACTATGGCTACACCTTC
CDR3: CASSRGTANYGYTF

V: TRBV6-6
D: NA
size: NA
J: TRBJ2-1
DNA: TGTGCCAGCTCCTCCAGCGTCTACAATGAGCAGTTCTTC
CDR3: CASSSSVYNEQFF

V: TRBV9
D: TRBD2
size: many
J: TRBJ2-5
DNA: TGTGCCAGCAGCGAGGGGACCGGGACTAGCGTTCAAGAGACCCAGTACTTC
CDR3: CASSEGTGTSVQETQYF

V: TRBV19
D: TRBD1
size: many
J: TRBJ2-7
DNA: TGTGCCAGTAGTATAGCGGGACAGGGGGGCTACGAGCAGTACTTC
CDR3: CASSIAGQGGYEQYF

V: TRBV5-1
D: NA
size: NA
J: TRBJ2-1
DNA: TGCGCCAGCAGCTTGTATTCTGTCCACGGTGAGCAGTTCTTC
CDR3: CASSLYSVHGEQFF

V: TRBV5-1
D: TRBD2
size: many
J: TRBJ2-1
DNA: TGCGCCAGCAGCTTGGAAACTAGCGGAAGGCAAGTCGAGCAGTTCTTC
CDR3: CASSLETSGRQVEQFF

V: TRBV30
D: NA
size: NA
J: TRBJ1-5
DNA: TGTGCCTGGAGTACGAAGGGTAGTCAGCCCCAGCATTTT
CDR3: CAWSTKGSQPQHF

V: TRBV5-1
D: NA
size: many
J: TRBJ2-2
DNA: TGCGCCAGCAGCTTGACAGGGAAAGACACCGGGGAGCTGTTTTTT
CDR3: CASSLTGKDTGELFF

V: TRBV6-4
D: NA
size: many
J: TRBJ2-3
DNA: TGTGCCAGCAGTGCGGGGGAAGCAGATACGCAGTATTTT
CDR3: CASSAGEADTQYF

V: TRBV12-3/TRBV12-4
D: NA
size: many
J: TRBJ1-2
DNA: TGTGCCAGCAGGGCAGTGGGGGGAGGGGGCTACACCTTC
CDR3: CASRAVGGGGYTF

V: TRBV12-3/TRBV12-4
D: NA
size: many
J: TRBJ2-6
DNA: TGTGCCAGCAGTCACCGGGCGGAGGGGGCCAACGTCCTGACTTTC
CDR3: CASSHRAEGANVLTF

V: TRBV6-1
D: TRBD1
size: NA
J: TRBJ2-2
DNA: TGTGCCAGCAGCCACTGGACAGGGGGCAACGGGGAGCTGTTTTTT
CDR3: CASSHWTGGNGELFF

V: TRBV21-1
D: NA
size: many
J: TRBJ1-1
DNA: TGTGCCAGCAGCGCTAAAGACGGGACAGGGAGAATAACTGAAGCTTTCTTT
CDR3: CASSAKDGTGRITEAFF